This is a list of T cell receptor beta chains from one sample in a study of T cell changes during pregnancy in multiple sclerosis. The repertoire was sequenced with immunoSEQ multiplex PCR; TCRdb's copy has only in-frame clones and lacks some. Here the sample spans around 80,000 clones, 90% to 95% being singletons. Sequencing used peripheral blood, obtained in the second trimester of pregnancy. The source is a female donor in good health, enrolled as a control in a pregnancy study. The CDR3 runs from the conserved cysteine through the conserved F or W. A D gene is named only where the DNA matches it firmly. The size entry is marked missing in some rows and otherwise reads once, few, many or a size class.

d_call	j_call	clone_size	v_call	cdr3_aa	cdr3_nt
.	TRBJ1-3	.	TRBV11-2	CATRGYSGNTIYF	TGTGCCACCCGGGGGTACTCTGGAAACACCATATATTTT
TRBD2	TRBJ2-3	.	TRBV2	CASSEQLAGGVDTQYF	TGTGCCAGCAGTGAACAACTAGCGGGAGGGGTAGATACGCAGTATTTT
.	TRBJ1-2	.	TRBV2	CASSELREAQGYTF	TGTGCCAGCAGTGAGCTTCGGGAGGCACAGGGCTACACCTTC
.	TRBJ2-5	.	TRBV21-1	CASSNGTDQETQYF	TGTGCCAGCAGCAACGGGACAGACCAAGAGACCCAGTACTTC
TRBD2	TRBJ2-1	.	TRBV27	CASSPGTRGFNEQFF	TGTGCCAGCAGTCCCGGGACTAGGGGGTTCAATGAGCAGTTCTTC
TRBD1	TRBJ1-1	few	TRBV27	CASRTGWNTEAFF	TGTGCCAGCCGGACAGGGTGGAACACTGAAGCTTTCTTT
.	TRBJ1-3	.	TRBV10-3	CAISEKGSISGNTIYF	TGTGCCATCAGTGAGAAGGGGTCAATCTCTGGAAACACCATATATTTT
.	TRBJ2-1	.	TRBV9	CASSPTTRGNEQFF	TGTGCCAGCAGCCCTACAACGCGAGGGAATGAGCAGTTCTTC
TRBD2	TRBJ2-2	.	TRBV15	CATSRYRSGRGDTGELFF	TGTGCCACCAGCAGATACCGTAGCGGGAGAGGGGACACCGGGGAGCTGTTTTTT
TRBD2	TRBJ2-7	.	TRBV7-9	CASSLALRTSGYEQYF	TGTGCCAGCAGCTTAGCGCTAAGGACTAGCGGGTACGAGCAGTACTTC
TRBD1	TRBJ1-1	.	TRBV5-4	CASSWGQGHTEAFF	TGTGCCAGCAGCTGGGGACAGGGGCACACTGAAGCTTTCTTT
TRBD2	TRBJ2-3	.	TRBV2	CASSGGVGNTQYF	TGTGCCAGCAGCGGGGGGGTTGGGAATACGCAGTATTTT
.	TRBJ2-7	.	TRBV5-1	CASRRTPSSYEQYF	TGCGCCAGCCGTCGGACACCGAGCTCCTACGAGCAGTACTTC
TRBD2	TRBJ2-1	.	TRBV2	CASSLREGLYNEQFF	TGTGCCAGCAGCCTACGGGAGGGCCTTTACAATGAGCAGTTCTTC
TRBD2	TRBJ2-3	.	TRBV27	CASKELAGSRDTQYF	TGTGCCAGCAAGGAACTAGCGGGATCGAGGGATACGCAGTATTTT
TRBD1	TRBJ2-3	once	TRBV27	CASSPSGQGAGTDTQYF	TGTGCCAGCAGTCCGTCAGGACAGGGGGCCGGGACAGATACGCAGTATTTT
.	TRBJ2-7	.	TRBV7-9	CASSSDRYPPYEQYF	TGTGCCAGCAGCTCCGACAGGTATCCCCCCTACGAGCAGTACTTC